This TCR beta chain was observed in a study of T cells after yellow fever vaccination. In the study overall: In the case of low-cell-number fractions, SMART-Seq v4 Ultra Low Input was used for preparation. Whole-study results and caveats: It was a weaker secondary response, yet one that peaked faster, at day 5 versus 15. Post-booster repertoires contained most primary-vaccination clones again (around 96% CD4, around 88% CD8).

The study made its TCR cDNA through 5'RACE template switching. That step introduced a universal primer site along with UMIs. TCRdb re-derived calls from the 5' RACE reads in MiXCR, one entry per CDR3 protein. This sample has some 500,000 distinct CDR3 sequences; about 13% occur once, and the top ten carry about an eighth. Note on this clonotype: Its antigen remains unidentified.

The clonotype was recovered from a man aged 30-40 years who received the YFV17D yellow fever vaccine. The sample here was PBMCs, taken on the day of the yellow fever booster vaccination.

The CDR3 spells CASTAGGGTGELFF. The CDR3 region has the DNA TGTGCCAGCACAGCGGGAGGTGGCACCGGGGAGCTGTTTTTT. The V gene is TRBV3-1, the J gene TRBJ2-2, with 9 positions matching TRBD2. CDR3 length: 14 amino acids. V gave up 7 bases and J gave up 4 bases; unmatched junction bases: 4. The germline V gene encodes CDR1 LGHDT and CDR2 YNNKEL (reference sequence).